This T cell receptor beta chain was retrieved from a study of control samples from healthy donors and cancer patients. Trimming pared 10 bases from V and 1 base from J, leaving 13 bases between. Germline CDR1 reads ENHRY; CDR2 reads SYGVKD. The CDR3 length is 13 residues. Profiled with immunoSEQ multiplex PCR; TCRdb holds only in-frame clones, not every one. The data hold 150,000 to 200,000 clones, with about 91% observed a single time. Sequencing used blood. The receptor was isolated from a woman in her thirties in good health. The V gene is TRBV10-3, the J gene TRBJ1-1, with D maybe TRBD1 (6 bases). The CDR3 region has the DNA TGTGCCACCCAGGGGACTCCGAACACTGAAGCTTTCTTT. This gives the protein CATQGTPNTEAFF.